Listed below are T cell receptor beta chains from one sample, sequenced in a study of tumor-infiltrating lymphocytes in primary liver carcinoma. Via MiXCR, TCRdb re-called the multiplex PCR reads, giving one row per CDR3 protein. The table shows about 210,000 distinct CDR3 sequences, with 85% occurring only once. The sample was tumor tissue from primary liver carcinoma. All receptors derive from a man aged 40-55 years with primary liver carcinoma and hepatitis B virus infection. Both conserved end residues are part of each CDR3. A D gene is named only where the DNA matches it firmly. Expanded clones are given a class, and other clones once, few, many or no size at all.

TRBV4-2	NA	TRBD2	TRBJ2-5	CASILTTSGRADSETQYF	TGTGCCAGCATCCTAACGACTAGCGGGAGGGCCGACTCGGAGACCCAGTACTTT
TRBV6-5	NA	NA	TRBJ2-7	CASSYMGSHEQCF	TGTGCCAGCAGTTACATGGGCAGCCACGAGCAGTGTTTC
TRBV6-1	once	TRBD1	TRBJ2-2	CARGQGGGAGELLF	TGTGCCAGAGGACAGGGGGGAGGAGCCGGGGAGCTGCTTTTT
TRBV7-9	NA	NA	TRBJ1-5	CAGSLAVAPQHF	TGTGCCGGCAGCTTAGCGGTTGCCCCCCAGCATTTT
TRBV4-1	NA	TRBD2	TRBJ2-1	CASSEGLAGVNEQFF	TGCGCCAGCAGCGAGGGTTTAGCGGGAGTGAATGAGCAGTTCTTC
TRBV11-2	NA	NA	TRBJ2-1	CASSPRPLVGNSDEQFF	TGTGCCAGCAGCCCACGACCACTAGTGGGAAATAGTGATGAGCAGTTCTTC
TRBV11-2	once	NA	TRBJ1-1	CASSLATGTESFF	TGTGCCAGCAGCCTAGCTACCGGGACTGAATCTTTCTTT
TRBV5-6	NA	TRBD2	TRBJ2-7	CISSFPGLAYEQHF	TGTATCAGCAGCTTCCCGGGACTAGCATACGAGCAGCACTTC
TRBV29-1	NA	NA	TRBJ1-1	CSVGHTQAFF	TGCAGCGTGGGGCACACACAAGCTTTCTTT
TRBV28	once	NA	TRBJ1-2	CASSVRDGYDYTF	TGTGCCAGCAGTGTCCGGGACGGCTATGACTACACATTC